This record covers a single T cell receptor (beta chain). Antigen specificity is unknown. One junction end disagrees with the germline gene, perhaps due to a read error. These data belong to a study of shared clonotypes between healthy human individuals. In the study overall: Donors were a couple of women and three men aged 18 to 49. Overall study findings and caveats: The study drew on few donors, limiting represented genetic and exposure-history diversity. Sorted-subset sequencing was shown by rarefaction to be incomplete despite large depth.

The length of the CDR3 is 11 residues. The germline V gene has CDR1 MNHEY and CDR2 SMNVEV (reference sequence). Replicate sorted-subset PCRs were loaded with 150 to 250 ng DNA, approximately 31,000 T cell genomes. Repertoires were generated with immunoSEQ multiplex PCR, while TCRdb's copy carries only in-frame clones and drops some. The sample includes under 600,000 clones, about 98% of them seen just once. Positive CCR7 selection of CD45RO-negative cells yielded the naive CD8 cells, and terminally differentiated effector memory CD45RA+ cells were excluded. The sequenced sample consisted of naive CD8+ T cells sorted from blood. This TCR was sampled from a man aged 25-45 years in good health. The rearrangement joins TRBV27 to TRBJ2-7, with 7 positions matching TRBD1. The CDR3 protein is CASSHGQDRHF. DNA of the CDR3: TGTGCCAGCAGTCACGGACAGGATCGTCACTTC.